A single sample gave rise to the 2 T cell receptor beta chains below, sequenced in a study of cytomegalovirus exposure and HLA in healthy donors. This table comes from immunoSEQ multiplex PCR, and its TCRdb copy is limited to in-frame clones, with some not included. The repertoire has approximately 220,000 clones, 85% to 95% of them found once; the top ten carry about 1%. Sequenced material: PBMCs. Source of these receptors: a woman younger than 35 in good health and CMV-seronegative.

This chain links TRBV27 with TRBJ1-1; D uncertain. V was clipped by 0 bases and J by 1 base, with 9 bases between them. The germline CDR1 and CDR2 sequences are MNHEY and SMNVEV (reference sequence). This CDR3 has 15 residues. The CDR3 sequence is CASSLSEGPNTEAFF. CDR3 sequence (DNA): TGTGCCAGCAGTTTATCAGAGGGTCCGAACACTGAAGCTTTCTTT.

The CDR3 loop is CASSVAGNRGRGETQYF. The DNA for the CDR3 is TGTGCCAGCAGCGTAGCCGGAAACAGGGGGCGCGGGGAGACCCAGTACTTC. The chain uses TRBV9 and TRBJ2-5, with TRBD1 matching 9 bases. This CDR3 has 17 residues. Germline-derived CDR1 and CDR2 are SGDLS and YYNGEE. After removal of 0 bases from V and 5 bases from J, the junction contained 11 bases not matched to a gene.